This T cell receptor (beta chain) stems from a study of cytomegalovirus exposure and HLA in healthy donors (dated by TCRdb to about 2017). The study in broad terms: An earlier analysis of roughly 500 of the donors reported about 260 Gb of sequence data and 117 million unique TCR beta sequences obtained from roughly 180 million T cells. Roughly 310 gigabases of sequencing data and approximately 93 million unique TCR sequences were included in an early release covering roughly 600 HLA-typed donors. Among the roughly 400 genotyped donors, around 81% belonged to the genetic ancestry cluster associated with self-reported Caucasian donors. The study was designed to test whether signatures of past pathogen exposure could be identified by cataloging public T cell receptors. The T cell repertoires of several hundred subjects were profiled by immunosequencing and related to cytomegalovirus serostatus. In addition to the first cohort of approximately 670 subjects, a separate validation cohort of around 110 different subjects was used. High-throughput TCR immunosequencing, statistical association of individual TCRs with disease status, and machine learning were combined to predict cytomegalovirus infection status. A later analysis re-analyzed previously published TCR beta repertoires from approximately 670 donors and added high-resolution HLA genotyping to study TCR occurrence patterns. In the later analysis, no new phenotypic data were used to find candidate immune exposures; instead, reliance was placed on TCR beta sequences and their occurrence across donors. To decide whether each TCR beta V gene segment behaved as functional or pseudogenic, an earlier analysis of some 570 of the donors relied on high-throughput TCR beta sequencing. Donor age, sex, ethnicity and CMV serostatus were compiled together with the repertoire data. Genome-wide SNP genotypes for about three fifths of the roughly 700 donors were used in a later genetic analysis, which treated that subset as a discovery cohort. Every repertoire in the discovery cohort had been generated on one and the same sequencing platform. HLA typing included class I and class II loci at four-digit resolution. Typing coverage varied by locus: about 629-640 donors for A, B, C, DRB1 and DQB1; about 520 for DQA1; more than 600 for DPA1; approximately 490 for DPB1. About five DR-DQ haplotypes were handled as single units for association and clustering, since linkage in the cohort was strong. Across approximately 420 genotyped donors of the cohort, an average of about 240,000 unique TCR beta nucleotide sequences per donor were sequenced, and roughly a sixth of those sequences were non-productive. Findings and caveats that apply to the study as a whole: It was suggested by the authors that the approach could potentially be generalized to other disease states and immunological phenotypes. In a later analysis, HLA-associated TCR beta chains were found to be more clonally expanded and to have lower generation probabilities than equally common non-associated chains. The presence/absence analyses assumed that sequencing depth was roughly uniform across donors, and that assumption may not be true. Immune exposure information for the cohort was limited to CMV serostatus. In a later analysis, more than 15,000 TCR beta sequences were associated with specific HLA alleles at a false discovery rate of 0.05. An earlier analysis of some 560 of the donors showed that most TCR beta V segments appeared in productive rearrangements either about 87% or about 30% of the time, which broadly matched IMGT annotations. Correlated functional status among segregating V segments might be attributable to linkage disequilibrium, but an unknown experimental factor could not be ruled out. In a later analysis, the rate of TCR association differed among HLA loci, with DRB1 alleles having the most associated TCRs and HLA-C alleles having the fewest. A few of the identified cytomegalovirus-associated TCR beta chains were confirmed in vitro to be specific for cytomegalovirus antigens. Because HLA typing was unavailable for some donors at each locus, only the typed subset was used in association tests. Strong co-occurrence of HLA alleles, especially DR and DQ, made assigning TCR associations to individual alleles difficult. In a later genetic analysis, a missense DCLRE1C variant was associated with V-gene and J-gene trimming of TCR beta chains, and the association was replicated in an independent cohort. The classifier was reported to diagnose cytomegalovirus status with high specificity and sensitivity in both the original and validation cohorts. While some public TCRs were present in many individuals, most TCR sequences turned up only very rarely across donors. Some 15 rarely observed V segments, including chromosome 9 orphons, were excluded from the earlier analysis of 550 to 700 of the donors because counts were too low. A later genetic analysis reported fewer N-insertions in productive TCRs among donors in an Asian-associated ancestry cluster than the roughly 700-donor mean. A group of highly shared sequence variants was considered likely to be a technical artifact of the sequencing pipeline. Because the 87-base-pair reads could not distinguish some IMGT-functional V segments, including TRBV6-2 and TRBV6-3, those segments were excluded. The study gave a list of some 150 TCR beta chains associated with cytomegalovirus. In a later analysis, most CMV-associated TCR beta chains were found to appear HLA-restricted, with HLA associations seemingly driven largely by CMV exposure. A further reported finding was that TCR beta sequences accurately predicted the HLA-A and HLA-B alleles for most subjects in the first cohort. A later analysis reported that several top co-occurrence clusters appeared linked to parvovirus B19, influenza, CMV and Epstein-Barr virus. Only TCR beta chains were sequenced in this cohort, and the absence of alpha or paired-chain data limited detectable features.

The germline V gene yields SGHAT for CDR1 and FQNNGV for CDR2. From the cysteine up to the phenylalanine, the CDR3 has a length of 17 residues. Just the 51-base CDR3 DNA is kept, in frame starting at base 1. Trimming accounts for 2 bases at V and 0 bases at J, while the number of junction bases matched to no gene is 6. Note on this clone: The antigen it binds to is not known. Nothing much larger sits one base from this clone, and base qualities are not available.

The cohort comprised 666 healthy bone marrow donors. At the time of sampling, every cohort member was nominally healthy, though immune exposures that went unrecorded were likely present. The donor was CMV seropositive and belonged to the group of about 290 seropositive cohort members. A peripheral blood sample was collected from each donor, and TCR beta sequencing was performed on peripheral blood mononuclear cells. The Qiagen DNeasy Blood Extraction Kit was used to extract genomic DNA from the blood cell samples. Libraries were prepared through the immunoSEQ multiplex PCR assay. A mixture of 60 forward primers for TCR Vbeta segments and 13 reverse primers for TCR Jbeta segments was used in the multiplex PCR. Amplification of the CDR3 region of rearranged TCR beta genes was performed with a multiplex PCR assay on genomic DNA. On the Illumina HiSeq System, the amplified TCR beta libraries were sequenced as 87-base-pair reads. Under the source paper's analysis protocol: A later analysis tallied approximately 87 million unique TCR beta chains across the 666 repertoires, and approximately 12 million of those chains were shared by two or more donors. Raw reads were error-corrected and collapsed into unique sequences with a nearest-neighbor algorithm that merged closely related sequences to remove PCR and sequencing errors. CDR3 sequences were aligned to IMGT reference sequences to assign V, D and J gene segments. For a sequence to be retained, at least a six-nucleotide match to both a V gene segment and a J gene segment was required. Rearrangements were called productive when the CDR3 lacked stop codons and stayed in frame with V and J; all others were non-productive. CDR3 was defined according to IMGT convention as the region running from the second conserved V-encoded cysteine to the conserved J-encoded phenylalanine. In an earlier analysis of 550 to 650 of the donors, sequences lacking an unambiguous match to a single V gene segment were excluded. In an earlier analysis of approximately 610 of the donors, V segments were called functional above 56.7% productive rearrangements and were called segregating when the between-donor standard deviation exceeded 5%. A statistical classification framework was built to diagnose cytomegalovirus status from the catalog of TCR beta chain sequences. A later analysis assigned V and J genes by comparing TCR nucleotide sequences with IMGT/GENE-DB human TR gene sequences. A later analysis assigned CDR3 sequences and most-parsimonious VDJ recombination scenarios with the TCRdist pipeline. In a later analysis, every TCR beta chain was defined by the combination of its CDR3 amino acid sequence and its V-gene family, and reads without a unique V-gene family were dropped. As a way to deal with suspected cross-contamination and a sequencing artifact, a later analysis dropped nearly 600 nucleotide sequences that were highly shared and had low generation probability. For each public chain, a later analysis derived a clonal expansion index from normalized ranks of inferred template counts within each repertoire. Generation probabilities in a later analysis came from a VDJ recombination model fitted to out-of-frame rearrangements, and those results were checked against IGoR. In a later analysis, TCR-TCR, TCR-HLA and TCR-CMV co-occurrence was scored with hypergeometric tests, and a repertoire-size bias correction was applied to TCR pairs. In a later analysis, false discovery rates were estimated by permuting HLA or CMV assignments 20 times. In a later analysis, co-occurring TCRs were grouped using DBSCAN, and TCRdist sequence similarity was added for clustering within HLA-allele-positive subsets. Repertoires with fewer than 30,000 or more than 120,000 public chains were left out of co-occurrence clustering, as were four to six repertoires with anomalous nucleotide sharing. Not all clones reach the TCRdb copy of this immuneACCESS table, which keeps in-frame sequences only. Checked studies attribute under half of the gap to unresolved V genes and leave the rest unexplained. Clone size and V and J calls were adopted from that table, with D and trimming inferred from the DNA. The sample records about 110,000 clones, around 73% of which are singletons. Of the sample, approximately 5% falls within the top ten clones.

The material sequenced was PBMCs. This receptor was taken from a woman aged 30 to 39 in good health and CMV-seropositive. The chain employs TRBV11-2 and TRBJ2-2; 7 junctional bases match TRBD2. Here the CDR3 is given as CASSLWTGGANTGELFF. The sequenced DNA is TGTGCCAGCAGCTTATGGACGGGAGGAGCGAACACCGGGGAGCTGTTTTTT. When the CDR3 is completed using the reference TRBV11-2 and TRBJ2-2 genes on either side, the full variable domain is EAGVAQSPRYKIIEKRQSVAFWCNPISGHATLYWYQQILGQGPKLLIQFQNNGVVDDSQLPKDRFSAERLKGVDSTLKIQPAKLEDSAVYLCASSLWTGGANTGELFFGEGSRLTVL.